These 22 T cell receptor beta chains share one sample of origin, sequenced in a study of shared T cell receptors in the human thymus. The method was immunoSEQ multiplex PCR; TCRdb's version includes in-frame clones alone and lacks a portion of them. The profile shows more than 550,000 clones, more than 70% of them singletons. The sample was also linked to a second study, of human thymus T cells.

Sequencing was carried out using thymocytes. The receptors originated from a boy younger than two with a congenital heart defect.

This clone showed up just a few times. This sequence joins TRBV7-6 and TRBJ2-5, with 7 bases identical to TRBD2. The CDR3 contains 15 residues. Germline lookup yields CDR1 SGHVS and CDR2 FNYEAQ. V lost 4 bases to trimming and J lost 4 bases; unmatched junction nucleotides: 9. CDR3 nucleotides: TGTGCCAGCAGCTCCCGACGGGCTAGCGGAGAGACCCAGTACTTC. It encodes CASSSRRASGETQYF.

This sequence joins TRBV7-8 and TRBJ2-7; a possible D gene is TRBD2 (6 bases). Germline V gives CDR1 SGHVS, CDR2 FQNEAQ. V was trimmed by 0 bases and J by 0 bases, leaving 6 bases between them. The CDR3 has 14 amino acids. The CDR3 DNA is TGTGCCAGCAGCTTAGCGGACTACTCCTACGAGCAGTACTTC. Translation: CASSLADYSYEQYF.

The V and J genes are TRBV6-5 and TRBJ1-2; D remains unclear. This CDR3 has 12 residues. Germline V gene lookup returns CDR1 MNHEY and CDR2 SVGAGI. V lost 4 bases and J lost 4, with 7 bases in between. The CDR3 region has the DNA TGTGCCAGCAGTTGGGCAGGCTATGGCTACACCTTC. It is translated as CASSWAGYGYTF.

The genes are TRBV20-1 and TRBJ1-5; no clear D. Trimming left V 5 bases short and J 4 bases short, with 3 bases between. The germline V gene has CDR1 DFQATT and CDR2 SNEGSKA (reference sequence). The CDR3 length is 10 residues. The CDR3 protein is CSAPNQPQHF. Here the CDR3 DNA reads TGCAGTGCTCCTAATCAGCCCCAGCATTTT.

The chain recombines TRBV6-5 with TRBJ2-7, with D perhaps TRBD1 (6 bases). Trimming pared 4 bases from V and 5 bases from J, leaving 21 bases between. This CDR3 has 16 amino acids. From germline, CDR1 is MNHEY and CDR2 SVGAGI. CDR3 coding DNA: TGTGCCAGCAGTTCACCAAGGGACATAGAAGTCCACGAGCAGTACTTC. Translating it yields CASSSPRDIEVHEQYF.

V is TRBV27 and J is TRBJ1-6; 7 bases agree with TRBD1. The CDR3 is 16 residues long. Trimming took 3 bases from V and 5 from J; bases not matched to a gene: 7. Germline V gene lookup returns CDR1 MNHEY and CDR2 SMNVEV (reference sequence). This CDR3 is CASSFSRQGDNSPLHF. The CDR3 nucleotides are TGTGCCAGCAGTTTTTCCAGACAGGGAGATAATTCACCCCTCCACTTT.

V is TRBV14 and J is TRBJ2-7, with 11 nucleotides matching TRBD1. With 0 bases clipped from V and 4 bases from J, the junction kept 11 bases outside the gene matches. From germline, CDR1 is SGHDN and CDR2 FVKESK. The CDR3 has 18 residues. This CDR3 reads CASSQEGGQGAPGYEQYF. The CDR3 region has the DNA TGTGCCAGCAGCCAAGAGGGAGGACAGGGGGCTCCTGGGTACGAGCAGTACTTC.

This chain uses TRBV6-1 with TRBJ2-7, with 7 positions matching TRBD1. The CDR3 totals 15 residues. CDR1 and CDR2 (germline): MNHNS, SASEGT. The ends lost 2 bases at V and 9 bases at J; junction bases unmatched: 13. The CDR3 DNA follows: TGTGCCAGCAGTGAACCGGGACAGACTTTACGAGGGCAGTACTTC. Encoded protein: CASSEPGQTLRGQYF.

This clone has only one observation. Written as DNA, the CDR3 is TGTGCCAGACCTACTGCGACCGGAAAAAGGAGAGAGACCCAGTACTTC. Its protein product is CARPTATGKRRETQYF. The chain is built from TRBV5-3 and TRBJ2-5; no clear D gene. TRBV5-3 belongs to the ORF category, with a function that is uncertain. The V gene lost 7 bases and the J gene lost 4 bases, with 23 bases spanning the gap. The CDR3 loop spans 16 amino acids.

The V and J genes are TRBV4-3 and TRBJ2-1; TRBD2 might be the D (6 bases). CDR1 LGHNA and CDR2 YSLEER come from the germline V gene. Trimming removed 1 base from V and 3 bases from J, with 13 bases in between. The CDR3 runs 16 residues. CDR3 bases: TGCGCCAGCAGCCAAGCAACGGGACTGGTCTACAATGAGCAGTTCTTC. Its protein is CASSQATGLVYNEQFF.

The genes are TRBV7-6 and TRBJ2-7; D is unresolved. Germline values: CDR1 SGHVS, CDR2 FNYEAQ. CDR3 length equals 20 residues. With 2 bases removed from V and 3 bases from J, the gap between germline ends came to 29 bases. The CDR3 region has the DNA TGTGCCAGCAGCTTAAAAAAGAGAGACGTAGCCGGAGCCCTAAACTACGAGCAGTACTTC. It encodes CASSLKKRDVAGALNYEQYF.

The chain is built from TRBV5-4 and TRBJ2-1; 13 bases are a match to TRBD2. V gave up 4 bases and J gave up 0 bases; unmatched junction bases: 13. Germline loops: CDR1 SGHNT, CDR2 YYREEE (reference sequence). The CDR3 sequence is 20 residues long. The CDR3 DNA reads TGTGCCAGCAGCCAGACTAGCGGGAGGTCAGCGGGAAGCTCCTACAATGAGCAGTTCTTC. As protein: CASSQTSGRSAGSSYNEQFF.

This chain connects TRBV6-5 to TRBJ2-1; D not resolved. Between the trimmed V and J ends, which lost 4 bases and 5 bases, there was a span of 9 bases. CDR3 size: 13 residues. Per the germline V gene, CDR1 is MNHEY and CDR2 is SVGAGI. CDR3 bases: TGTGCCAGCAGTTCACTGATTCACAATGAGCAGTTCTTC. This encodes CASSSLIHNEQFF.

The gene calls are TRBV7-6 and TRBJ1-1; 7 nucleotides match TRBD1. Losses at the gene ends were 1 base for V and 0 bases for J; bases not matched to a gene: 5. This CDR3 region has 16 residues. Per germline, CDR1 SGHVS and CDR2 FNYEAQ. The CDR3 coding sequence is TGTGCCAGCAGCTTAGGAAGGACAGGTATGAACACTGAAGCTTTCTTT. Translation: CASSLGRTGMNTEAFF.

This rearrangement joins TRBV7-2 to TRBJ2-4; 9 bases map to TRBD1. The J segment lost 8 bases and the V segment lost 2 bases, leaving 10 bases of the junction unmatched. Germline values: CDR1 SGHTA, CDR2 FQGNSA. This CDR3 is built from 16 residues. The CDR3 loop is CASSLRGPGQGDIQYF. The CDR3 bases are TGTGCCAGCAGCTTAAGGGGCCCGGGACAGGGTGACATTCAGTACTTC.

The chain combines TRBV27 with TRBJ2-5; perhaps TRBD2 as D (5 bases). The CDR3 is made up of 15 amino acids. V was clipped by 8 bases and J by 3 bases, with 19 bases between them. Germline CDR1 reads MNHEY; CDR2 reads SMNVEV (reference sequence). The CDR3 protein is CASYPSLGSKETQYF. CDR3 DNA: TGTGCCAGCTACCCCTCACTAGGCTCCAAAGAGACCCAGTACTTC.

This clone was recorded only once. The chain links TRBV5-6 to TRBJ1-2; possible D gene TRBD1, 5 bases. V was trimmed by 7 bases and J by 0 bases, leaving 19 bases between them. Germline V gene sequence: CDR1 SGHDT, CDR2 YYEEEE. The length of the CDR3 is 16 residues. The CDR3 region is CASAQGMGGSNYGYTF. The CDR3 nucleotides are TGTGCCAGCGCTCAGGGCATGGGGGGTTCTAACTATGGCTACACCTTC. The full variable domain, rest sourced from reference TRBV5-6 and TRBJ1-2, is DAGVTQSPTHLIKTRGQQVTLRCSPKSGHDTVSWYQQALGQGPQFIFQYYEEEERQRGNFPDRFSGHQFPNYSSELNVNALLLGDSALYLCASAQGMGGSNYGYTFGSGTRLTVV.

CDR3 region: CASSLDIGEPNTEAFF. As DNA, the CDR3 is TGTGCCAGCAGCTTAGATATTGGGGAGCCCAACACTGAAGCTTTCTTT. The chain carries TRBV7-9 and TRBJ1-1; D is unclear. CDR1 is SEHNR and CDR2 is FQNEAQ in the germline V gene (reference sequence). Trimming removed 1 base from V and 2 bases from J, with 14 bases in between. This CDR3 has 16 amino acids.

This rearrangement joins TRBV5-8 to TRBJ1-5; possible D gene TRBD1, 5 bases. The CDR3 is made up of 16 amino acids. V gave up 0 bases and J gave up 1 base, with 11 bases separating them. The germline V gene encodes CDR1 SGHTS and CDR2 YDEGEE. CDR3: CASSLEWGLSNQPQHF. The CDR3 coding sequence is TGTGCCAGCAGCTTGGAATGGGGACTAAGCAATCAGCCCCAGCATTTT.

This chain connects TRBV25-1 to TRBJ2-5; D remains unclear. This CDR3 region has 14 residues. CDR1 MGHDK and CDR2 SYGVNS come from the germline V gene. Trimming stripped 2 bases from V and 5 bases from J, with 12 bases between. The chain's CDR3 is CASSEEVGHETQYF. DNA of the CDR3: TGTGCCAGCAGTGAAGAGGTGGGTCACGAGACCCAGTACTTC. Combining the CDR3 with reference TRBV25-1 and TRBJ2-5 gives the whole variable domain EADIYQTPRYLVIGTGKKITLECSQTMGHDKMYWYQQDPGMELHLIHYSYGVNSTEKGDLSSESTVSRIRTEHFPLTLESARPSHTSQYLCASSEEVGHETQYFGPGTRLLVL.

J is TRBJ1-5 and V is TRBV13; D is uncertain. The CDR3 spans 16 residues. Trimming took 0 bases from V and 4 from J, leaving 13 bases between them. Germline-derived CDR1 and CDR2 are PRHDT and FYEKMQ (reference sequence). CDR3 protein: CASSLGRPSLNQPQHF. CDR3 DNA: TGTGCCAGCAGCTTAGGCCGTCCTTCTCTTAATCAGCCCCAGCATTTT.

The V call is TRBV14, the J call TRBJ2-3; 7 nucleotides match TRBD1. V lost 1 base to trimming and J lost 6 bases; unmatched junction nucleotides: 7. There are 15 residues in the CDR3. The germline gives CDR1 SGHDN, CDR2 FVKESK. The CDR3 DNA reads TGTGCCAGCAGCCAAGGTGGGACAGTCAGGGATACGCAGTATTTT. Translated: CASSQGGTVRDTQYF.